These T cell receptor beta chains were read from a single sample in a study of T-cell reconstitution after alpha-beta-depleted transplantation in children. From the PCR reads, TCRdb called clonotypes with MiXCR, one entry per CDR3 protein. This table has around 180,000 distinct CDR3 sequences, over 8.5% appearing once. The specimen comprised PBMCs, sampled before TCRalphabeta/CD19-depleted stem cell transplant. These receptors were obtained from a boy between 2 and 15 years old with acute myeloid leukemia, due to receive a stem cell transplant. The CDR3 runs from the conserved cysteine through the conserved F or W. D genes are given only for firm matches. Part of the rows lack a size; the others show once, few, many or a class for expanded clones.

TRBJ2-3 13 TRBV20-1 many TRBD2 TGCAGTGCTAGCGTAGCGGGAGGGCCTACGCAGTATTTT CSASVAGGPTQYF
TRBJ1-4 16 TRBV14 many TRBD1 TGTGCCAGCAGCCAAGATCTGGACAGGGGTAGGGAAAAACTGTTTTTT CASSQDLDRGREKLFF
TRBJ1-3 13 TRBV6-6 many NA TGTGCCAGCAGGACAGGTTCTGGAAACACCATATATTTT CASRTGSGNTIYF
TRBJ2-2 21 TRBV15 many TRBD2 TGTGCCACCAGCAGAGATGGAGGAAGACTAGCTGATCTTATGCGGGACGGGGAGCTGTTTTTT CATSRDGGRLADLMRDGELFF
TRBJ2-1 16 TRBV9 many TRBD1 TGTGCCAGCAGCGTAGATGTCAGGGGGCTCTACAATGAGCAGTTCTTC CASSVDVRGLYNEQFF
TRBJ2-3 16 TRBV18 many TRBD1 TGTGCCAGCTCACCACCCGGAAACAGGGGAAGGGATACGCAGTATTTT CASSPPGNRGRDTQYF
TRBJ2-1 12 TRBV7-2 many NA TGTGCCAGCAGCCTCCACATAGGGGAGCAGTTCTTC CASSLHIGEQFF
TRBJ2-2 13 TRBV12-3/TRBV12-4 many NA TGTGCCAGCAGTTTTTCAGGGAACGGGGAGCTGTTTTTT CASSFSGNGELFF
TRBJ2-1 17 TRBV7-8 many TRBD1 TGTGCCAGCAGCCTCGTGGGGGACAGGGCCTCCTACAATGAGCAGTTCTTC CASSLVGDRASYNEQFF
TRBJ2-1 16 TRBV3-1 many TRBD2 TGTGCCAGCAGGAGGACTAGCGGAGGATACTACAATGAGCAGTTCTTC CASRRTSGGYYNEQFF
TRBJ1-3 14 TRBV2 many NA TGTGCCAGCTCCCGCGAATACTCTGGAAACACCATATATTTT CASSREYSGNTIYF
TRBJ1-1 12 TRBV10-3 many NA TGTGCCACACAGACGGATAGTCCGCAAGCTTTCTTT CATQTDSPQAFF
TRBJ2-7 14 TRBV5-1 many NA TGCGCCAGCAGCCCTTTGAGTGTCTCCTACGAGCAGTACTTC CASSPLSVSYEQYF
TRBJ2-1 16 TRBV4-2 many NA TGTGCCAGCAGCCAAGATAGTTGGGGCGAAGGGTTAGAACAGTTCTTC CASSQDSWGEGLEQFF
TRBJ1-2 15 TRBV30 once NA TGTGCCTGGAGTGTACAGTACAGGGACACGACTGGCTACACCTTC CAWSVQYRDTTGYTF
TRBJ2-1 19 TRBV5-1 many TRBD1 TGCGCCAGCAGCTTGCCCAGGGACAGGCAGGGACCCAAGGACAATGAGCAGTTCTTC CASSLPRDRQGPKDNEQFF
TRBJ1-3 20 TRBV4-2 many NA TGTGCCAGCAGCAGAACCATTCGGGCAGGGGTTGACATCTCTGGAAACACCATATATTTT CASSRTIRAGVDISGNTIYF
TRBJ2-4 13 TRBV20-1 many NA TGCAGTGCTACCGGACTAGCCAAAAACATTCAGTACTTC CSATGLAKNIQYF
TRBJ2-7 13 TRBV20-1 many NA TGCAGTGCTATCGACCTTCCTTCCTACGAGCAGTACTTC CSAIDLPSYEQYF
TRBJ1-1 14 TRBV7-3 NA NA TGTGCCAGCAGCCCTGGACACTTGAACACTGAAGCTTTCTTT CASSPGHLNTEAFF
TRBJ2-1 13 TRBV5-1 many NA TGCGCCAGCAGCTTGGGATGGGGCAATGAGCAGTTCTTC CASSLGWGNEQFF
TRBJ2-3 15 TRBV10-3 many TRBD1 TGTGCCATCAGTACAGGGGGCGAGGGCACAGATACGCAGTATTTT CAISTGGEGTDTQYF
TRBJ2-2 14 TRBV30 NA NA TGTGCCTGGTTTCCTTATCGAGGGACCGGGGAGCTGCTTTTT CAWFPYRGTGELLF
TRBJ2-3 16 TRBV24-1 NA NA TGTGCCACCAGTGATTCCCAGCGGGCCAGCACAGATACGCAGTATTTT CATSDSQRASTDTQYF
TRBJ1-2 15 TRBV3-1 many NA TGTGCCAGCAGCCAAGATATGAAACCGAACTATGGCTACACCTTC CASSQDMKPNYGYTF
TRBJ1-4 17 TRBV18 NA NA TGTGCCAGCTCACCCGGAAGCCAAGGTGGAACTAATGAAAAACTGTTTTTT CASSPGSQGGTNEKLFF
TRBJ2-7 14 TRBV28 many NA TGTGCCAGCAGTACCCTAGTGAAGTCCTACGAGCAGTACTTC CASSTLVKSYEQYF
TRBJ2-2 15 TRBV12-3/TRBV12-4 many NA TGTGCCAGCACCCCGACTACCACGGGCACCGGGGAGCTGTTTTTT CASTPTTTGTGELFF
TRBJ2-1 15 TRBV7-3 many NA TGTGCCAGCAGCGTGGGGAGCACCTCCTACAATGAGCAGTTCTTC CASSVGSTSYNEQFF
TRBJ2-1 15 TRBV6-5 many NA TGTGCCAGCAGTTACTCTTCGGGAATCTACAATGAGCAGTTCTTC CASSYSSGIYNEQFF
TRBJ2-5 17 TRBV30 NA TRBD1 TGTGCCTGGAGTGTACGTTCTCCTAAACAGGGGTCCGAGACCCAGTACTTC CAWSVRSPKQGSETQYF
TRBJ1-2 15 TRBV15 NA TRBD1 TGTGCCACCAGCAGAGATCAGGACAGGGGATGGGGCTACACCTTC CATSRDQDRGWGYTF
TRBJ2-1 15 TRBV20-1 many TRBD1 TGCAGTGCTAGAGCTAATAACAGGGGGTGGTATGAGCAGTTCTTC CSARANNRGWYEQFF
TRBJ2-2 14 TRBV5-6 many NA TGTGCCAGCAGCTACACGGTTGGTACCGGGGAGCTGTTTTTT CASSYTVGTGELFF
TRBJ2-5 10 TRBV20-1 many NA TGCAGTGCGTTACAAGAGACCCAGTACTTC CSALQETQYF
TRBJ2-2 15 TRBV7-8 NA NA TGTGCCAGCAGCCGCACCCCATTTCAGACCGGGGAGCTGTTTTTT CASSRTPFQTGELFF
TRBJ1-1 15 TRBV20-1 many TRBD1 TGCAGTGCCACCAGAGGGGGACAGGAAGGCACTGAAGCTTTCTTT CSATRGGQEGTEAFF
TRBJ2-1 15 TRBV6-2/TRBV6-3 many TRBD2 TGTGCCAGCAGGCTAGCGGGGGGGCCTCTGAATGAGCAGTTCTTC CASRLAGGPLNEQFF
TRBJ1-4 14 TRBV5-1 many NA TGCGCCAGCAGCCCTGACCTTATGGGGGAAAAACTGTTTTTT CASSPDLMGEKLFF
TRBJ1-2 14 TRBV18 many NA TGTGCCAGCTCACCAGCACAGGATAACTATGGCTACACCTTC CASSPAQDNYGYTF
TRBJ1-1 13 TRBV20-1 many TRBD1 TGCAGTGCTAGACGGACAGGACTCACTGAAGCTTTCTTT CSARRTGLTEAFF
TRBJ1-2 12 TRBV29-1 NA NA TGCAGCGTTGAACAGGTTGAGTATGGCTACACCTTC CSVEQVEYGYTF
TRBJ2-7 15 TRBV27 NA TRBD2 TGCACCAGCAGTCCGCCGGGGCTAGCGGGGGGTGAGCAGTACTTC CTSSPPGLAGGEQYF
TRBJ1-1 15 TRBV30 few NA TGTGCCTGGAGTGTACCGGCAGTCCTGAACACTGAAGCTTTCTTT CAWSVPAVLNTEAFF
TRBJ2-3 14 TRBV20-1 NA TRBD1 TGCAGTGCTAGAGGGGGACAGAGCACAGATACGCAGTATTTT CSARGGQSTDTQYF
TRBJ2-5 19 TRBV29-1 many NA TGCAGCGTTGAATACTCTGATCGGACGACGGGGGTGGGCCAAGAGACCCAGTACTTC CSVEYSDRTTGVGQETQYF
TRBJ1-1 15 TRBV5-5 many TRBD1 TGTGCCAGCAGCTTGGTTTGGACAGGGAACACTGAAGCTTTCTTT CASSLVWTGNTEAFF
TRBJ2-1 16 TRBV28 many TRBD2 TGTGCCAGCAGTTTCCACTGGACTAGCCCCAACAATGAGCAGTTCTTC CASSFHWTSPNNEQFF
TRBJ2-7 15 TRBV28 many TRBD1 TGTGCCAGCAGCCCTATGGACAGGGGAGCACACGAGCAGTACTTC CASSPMDRGAHEQYF
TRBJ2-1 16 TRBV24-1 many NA TGTGCCACCAGTGATGTTGGTAGCGGCTCCTACAATGAGCAGTTCTTC CATSDVGSGSYNEQFF
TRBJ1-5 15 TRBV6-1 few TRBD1 TGTGCCAGCAGGAGCGACAGGGGGCACAATCAGCCCCAGCATTTT CASRSDRGHNQPQHF
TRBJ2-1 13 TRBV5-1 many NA TGCGCCAGCAGCTTCCCGGGGTACAATGAGCAGTTCTTC CASSFPGYNEQFF
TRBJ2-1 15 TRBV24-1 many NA TGTGCCACCAGTGATACACCGGGACTCTACAATGAGCAGTTCTTC CATSDTPGLYNEQFF
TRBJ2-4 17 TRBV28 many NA TGTGCCAGCAGTTTAACTCCGGGAGCGCTAGCCAAAAACATTCAGTACTTC CASSLTPGALAKNIQYF